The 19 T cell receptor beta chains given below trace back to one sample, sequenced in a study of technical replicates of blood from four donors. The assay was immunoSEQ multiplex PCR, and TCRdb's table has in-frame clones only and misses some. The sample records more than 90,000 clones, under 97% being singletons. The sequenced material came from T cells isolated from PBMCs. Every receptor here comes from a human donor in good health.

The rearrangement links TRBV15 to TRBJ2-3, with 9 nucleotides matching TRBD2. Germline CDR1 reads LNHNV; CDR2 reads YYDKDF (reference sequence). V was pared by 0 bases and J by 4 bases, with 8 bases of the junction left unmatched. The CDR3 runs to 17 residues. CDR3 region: CATSRDPRGGGSDTQYF. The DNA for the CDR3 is TGTGCCACCAGCAGAGACCCGCGGGGGGGAGGTTCAGATACGCAGTATTTT.

CDR3 DNA sequence: TGTGCCAGCATCCGAGGCGGTGGGGGAAACACCATATATTTT. Its protein product is CASIRGGGGNTIYF. The rearrangement uses TRBV2 and TRBJ1-3; D ambiguous. CDR3 length: 14 residues. V was clipped by 7 bases and J by 4 bases, with 14 bases between them. Germline assignment: CDR1 SNHLY and CDR2 FYNNEI. Together with reference TRBV2 and TRBJ1-3, the CDR3 gives the full variable domain: EPEVTQTPSHQVTQMGQEVILRCVPISNHLYFYWYRQILGQKVEFLVSFYNNEISEKSEIFDDQFSVERPDGSNFTLKIRSTKLEDSAMYFCASIRGGGGNTIYFGEGSWLTVV.

The CDR3 spells CARVIRTVGEQYF. Here the CDR3 DNA reads TGTGCCAGAGTGATACGGACAGTGGGGGAGCAGTACTTC. The chain is built from TRBV19 and TRBJ2-7, with D possibly matching TRBD1 (6 bases). CDR3 length: 13 residues. V shed 9 bases and J shed 7 bases, with 19 bases lying between them. Germline V gene data show CDR1 as LNHDA and CDR2 as SQIVND (reference sequence).

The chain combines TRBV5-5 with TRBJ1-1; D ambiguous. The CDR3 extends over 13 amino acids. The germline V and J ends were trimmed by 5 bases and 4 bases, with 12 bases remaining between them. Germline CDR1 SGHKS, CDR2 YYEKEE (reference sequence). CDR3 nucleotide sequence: TGTGCCAGCAGACTAGCCCGGGTCACTGAAGCTTTCTTT. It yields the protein CASRLARVTEAFF.

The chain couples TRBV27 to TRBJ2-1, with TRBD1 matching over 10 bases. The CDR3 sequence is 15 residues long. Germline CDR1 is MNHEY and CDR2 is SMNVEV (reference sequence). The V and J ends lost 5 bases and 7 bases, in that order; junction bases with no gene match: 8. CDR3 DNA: TGTGCCAGCAGTGCCTGGGGACAGGGGACGAATGAGCAGTTCTTC. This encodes CASSAWGQGTNEQFF.

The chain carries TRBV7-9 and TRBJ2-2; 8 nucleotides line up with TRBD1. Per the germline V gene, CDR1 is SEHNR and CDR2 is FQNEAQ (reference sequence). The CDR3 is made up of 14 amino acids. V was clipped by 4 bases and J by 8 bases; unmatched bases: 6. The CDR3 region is CASSSGGFEGELFF. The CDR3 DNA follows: TGTGCCAGCAGCTCAGGGGGCTTCGAGGGGGAGCTGTTTTTT. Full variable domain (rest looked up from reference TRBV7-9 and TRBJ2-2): DTGVSQNPRHKITKRGQNVTFRCDPISEHNRLYWYRQTLGQGPEFLTYFQNEAQLEKSRLLSDRFSAERPKGSFSTLEIQRTEQGDSAMYLCASSSGGFEGELFFGEGSRLTVL.

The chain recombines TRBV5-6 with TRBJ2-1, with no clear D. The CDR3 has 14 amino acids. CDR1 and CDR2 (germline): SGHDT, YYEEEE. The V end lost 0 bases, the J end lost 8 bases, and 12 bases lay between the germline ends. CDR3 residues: CASSLGSRSDEQFF. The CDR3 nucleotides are TGTGCCAGCAGCTTGGGTTCCCGGTCCGATGAGCAGTTCTTC. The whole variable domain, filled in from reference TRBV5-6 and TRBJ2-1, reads DAGVTQSPTHLIKTRGQQVTLRCSPKSGHDTVSWYQQALGQGPQFIFQYYEEEERQRGNFPDRFSGHQFPNYSSELNVNALLLGDSALYLCASSLGSRSDEQFFGPGTRLTVL.

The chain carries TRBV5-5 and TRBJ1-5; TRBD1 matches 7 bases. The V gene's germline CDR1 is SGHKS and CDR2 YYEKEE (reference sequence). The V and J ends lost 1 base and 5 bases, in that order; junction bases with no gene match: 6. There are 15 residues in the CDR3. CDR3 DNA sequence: TGTGCCAGCAGCTTGTTGGCAGGGGGGCATCAGCCCCAGCATTTT. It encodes CASSLLAGGHQPQHF.

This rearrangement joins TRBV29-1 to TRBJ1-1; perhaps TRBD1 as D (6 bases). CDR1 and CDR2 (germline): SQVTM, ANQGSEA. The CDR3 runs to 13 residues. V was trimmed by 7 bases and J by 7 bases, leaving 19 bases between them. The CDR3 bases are TGCAGCGCCGCGGACAGAGCTGGATTTGAAGCTTTCTTT. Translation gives CSAADRAGFEAFF.

DNA for the CDR3: TGCGCCAGCCGCCCCCCTAGCGACGACAATGAGCAGTTCTTC. It is translated as CASRPPSDDNEQFF. The chain couples TRBV5-1 to TRBJ2-1; D might be TRBD2 (6 bases). Trimming pared 7 bases from V and 5 bases from J, leaving 16 bases between. Looked up from germline, CDR1 is SGHRS and CDR2 is YFSETQ. The CDR3 has 14 residues.

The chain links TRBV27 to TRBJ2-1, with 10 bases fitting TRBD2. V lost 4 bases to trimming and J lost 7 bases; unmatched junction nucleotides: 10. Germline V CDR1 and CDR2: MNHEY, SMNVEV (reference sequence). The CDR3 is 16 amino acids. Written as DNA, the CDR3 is TGTGCCAGCAGTTCCCCAGTAGCGGGAGGTCGGAATGAGCAGTTCTTC. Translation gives CASSSPVAGGRNEQFF.

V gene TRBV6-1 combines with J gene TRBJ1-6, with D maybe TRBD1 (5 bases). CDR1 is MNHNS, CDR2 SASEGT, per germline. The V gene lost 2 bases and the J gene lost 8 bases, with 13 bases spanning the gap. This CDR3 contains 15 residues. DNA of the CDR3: TGTGCCAGCAGTGAATCGTGGGGGACTCATTCACCCCTCCACTTT. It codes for CASSESWGTHSPLHF.

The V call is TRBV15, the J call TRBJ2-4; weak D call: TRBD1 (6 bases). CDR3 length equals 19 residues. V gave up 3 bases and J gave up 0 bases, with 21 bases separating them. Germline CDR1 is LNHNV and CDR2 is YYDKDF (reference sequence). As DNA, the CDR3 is TGTGCCACCAGCAGGCCATATAGACAGGCCACCCTAGCCAAAAACATTCAGTACTTC. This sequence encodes CATSRPYRQATLAKNIQYF.

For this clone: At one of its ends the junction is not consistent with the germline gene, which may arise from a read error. CDR3 nucleotides: TGTGCCAGTAGTATCGAGAAGAGACAGGGTGTTAATCGGTTCTTT. It translates to CASSIEKRQGVNRFF. The V and J genes are TRBV19 and TRBJ1-3; 7 bases fit TRBD1. This CDR3 contains 15 residues. Germline CDR1 and CDR2: LNHDA and SQIVND (reference sequence).

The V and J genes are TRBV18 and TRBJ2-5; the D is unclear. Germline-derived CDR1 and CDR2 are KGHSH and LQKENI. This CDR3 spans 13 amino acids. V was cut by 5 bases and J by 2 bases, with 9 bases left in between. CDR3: CASSSSRQETQYF. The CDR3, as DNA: TGTGCCAGCTCAAGTTCCAGGCAAGAGACCCAGTACTTC.

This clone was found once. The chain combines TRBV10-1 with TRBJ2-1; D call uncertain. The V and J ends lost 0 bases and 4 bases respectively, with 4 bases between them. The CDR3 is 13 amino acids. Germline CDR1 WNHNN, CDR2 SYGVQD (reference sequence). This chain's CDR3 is CASSESTYNEQFF. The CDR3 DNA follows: TGCGCCAGCAGTGAGTCTACATACAATGAGCAGTTCTTC.

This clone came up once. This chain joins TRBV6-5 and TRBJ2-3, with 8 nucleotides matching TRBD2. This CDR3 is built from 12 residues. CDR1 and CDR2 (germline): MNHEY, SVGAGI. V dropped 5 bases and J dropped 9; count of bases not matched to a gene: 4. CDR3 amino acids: CASSLGLGTQYF. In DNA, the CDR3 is TGTGCCAGCAGTCTGGGACTAGGCACGCAGTATTTT.

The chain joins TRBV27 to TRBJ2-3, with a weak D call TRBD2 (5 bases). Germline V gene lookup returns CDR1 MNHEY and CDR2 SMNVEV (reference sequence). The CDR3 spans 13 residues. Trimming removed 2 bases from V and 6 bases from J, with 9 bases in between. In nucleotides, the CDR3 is TGTGCCAGCAGTTTAGGGAGAATGGATACGCAGTATTTT. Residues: CASSLGRMDTQYF.

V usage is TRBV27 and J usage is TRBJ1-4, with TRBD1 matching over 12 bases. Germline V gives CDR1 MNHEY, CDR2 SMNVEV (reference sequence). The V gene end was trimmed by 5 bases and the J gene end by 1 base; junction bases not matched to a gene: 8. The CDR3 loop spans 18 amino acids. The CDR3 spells CASSKTGTGGETNEKLFF. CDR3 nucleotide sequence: TGTGCCAGCAGTAAAACCGGGACAGGGGGCGAAACTAATGAAAAACTGTTTTTT.